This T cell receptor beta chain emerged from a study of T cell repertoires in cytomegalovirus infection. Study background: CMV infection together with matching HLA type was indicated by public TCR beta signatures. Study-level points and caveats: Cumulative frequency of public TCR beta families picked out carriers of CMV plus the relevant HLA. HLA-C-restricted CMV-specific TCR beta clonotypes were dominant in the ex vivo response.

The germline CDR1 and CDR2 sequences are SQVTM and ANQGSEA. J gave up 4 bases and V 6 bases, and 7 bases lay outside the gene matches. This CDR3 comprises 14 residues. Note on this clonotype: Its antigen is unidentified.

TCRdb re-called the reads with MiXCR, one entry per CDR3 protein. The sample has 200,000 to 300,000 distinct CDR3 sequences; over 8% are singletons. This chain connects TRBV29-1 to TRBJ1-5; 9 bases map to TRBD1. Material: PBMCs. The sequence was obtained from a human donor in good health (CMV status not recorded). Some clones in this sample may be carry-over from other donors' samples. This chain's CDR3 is CSVRAGQGNQPQHF. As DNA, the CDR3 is TGCAGCGTCCGGGCCGGACAGGGGAATCAGCCCCAGCATTTT.